This entry concerns a single T cell receptor beta chain. The target antigen is unknown. 60 Vbeta and 13 Jbeta primers were used in PCR. Libraries were prepared by immunoSEQ multiplex PCR; TCRdb keeps only in-frame clonotypes and omits some of them. The sample consists of roughly 200,000 clones, around 75% of them appearing once. This sample was included in a study of cytomegalovirus exposure and HLA in healthy donors. Study as a whole: Inside one of the first data releases sat some 85 million unique TCRs taken from HLA-typed donors. Regarding the study as a whole: Productive status was seen about 90% or about 30% of the time for most TCR beta V segments in an earlier analysis.

The CDR3 runs 19 residues. V dropped 1 base and J dropped 6 bases, with 25 bases sitting between them. The V gene's germline CDR1 is MRHNA and CDR2 SNTAGT. Sequencing was done on a sample of PBMCs. The chain uses TRBV6-4 and TRBJ2-1; D perhaps matches TRBD1 (6 bases). The origin of this receptor is a female donor in good health and CMV-seronegative. Written as DNA, the CDR3 is TGTGCCAGCAGTGACTTAGATACCAGACAGGCGTTTAGAGGCAATGAGCAGTTCTTC. Amino acids: CASSDLDTRQAFRGNEQFF.